This note documents a single T cell receptor beta chain sequence. No antigen is known for it. This sample is part of a study of cytomegalovirus exposure and HLA in healthy donors. It was with 60 Vbeta and 13 Jbeta primers that the PCR ran. The assay was immunoSEQ multiplex PCR, and TCRdb's table has in-frame clones only and misses some. In total, the table holds over 150,000 clones. Notes on the study in general: HLA allele associations emerged for 15,000 to 20,000 TCR beta sequences in a later analysis, at 0.05 false discovery rate.

Sequencing was performed on PBMCs. The source of this sequence is a boy aged 5-17 years in good health and CMV-seronegative.

Written as DNA, the CDR3 is TGTGCCAGCAGCTTAGGGGCTCGGACGAACACCGGGGAGCTGTTTTTT. Its translation is CASSLGARTNTGELFF. The chain recombines TRBV11-2 with TRBJ2-2; D is unresolved. Per germline, CDR1 SGHAT and CDR2 FQNNGV. V was pared by 1 base and J by 0 bases, with 9 bases between. The length of the CDR3 is 16 residues.